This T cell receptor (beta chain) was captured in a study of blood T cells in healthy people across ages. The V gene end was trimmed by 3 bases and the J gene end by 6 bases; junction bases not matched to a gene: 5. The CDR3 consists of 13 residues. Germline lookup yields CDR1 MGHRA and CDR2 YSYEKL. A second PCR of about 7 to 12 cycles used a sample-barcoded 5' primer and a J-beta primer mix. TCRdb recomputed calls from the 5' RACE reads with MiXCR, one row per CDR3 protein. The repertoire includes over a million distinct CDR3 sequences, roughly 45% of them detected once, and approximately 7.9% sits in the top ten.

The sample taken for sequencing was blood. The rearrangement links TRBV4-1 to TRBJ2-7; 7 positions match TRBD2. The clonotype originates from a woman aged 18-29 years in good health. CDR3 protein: CASSQPRESEQYF. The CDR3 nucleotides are TGCGCCAGCAGCCAGCCGCGGGAGTCCGAGCAGTACTTC.